The 22 T cell receptor beta chains reported below all come from one sample, sequenced in a study of blood T cell repertoires in COVID-19. TCRdb's table, derived via immunoSEQ multiplex PCR, lists solely in-frame clones and lacks some. The table has over 350,000 clones, about 86% seen once. Sequencing was carried out using PBMCs or T cells enriched from blood (not recorded which). The receptors stem from a woman between 45 and 65 years old who had recovered from COVID-19.

This sequence joins TRBV9 and TRBJ1-2, with TRBD1 matching over 7 bases. The V and J ends lost 3 bases and 4 bases, in that order; junction bases with no gene match: 6. The CDR3 sequence is 14 residues long. Germline assignment: CDR1 SGDLS and CDR2 YYNGEE. The CDR3 coding sequence is TGTGCCAGCAGCGCGTCGGGACAGCCCTATGGCTACACCTTC. Its translation: CASSASGQPYGYTF.

The V gene is TRBV6-1, the J gene TRBJ1-1; D gene uncertain. CDR3 length: 14 residues. Germline V CDR1 and CDR2: MNHNS, SASEGT. Between the trimmed V and J ends, which lost 2 bases and 1 base, there was a span of 8 bases. CDR3 DNA: TGTGCCAGCAGTGAATCACGGGGGAACACTGAAGCTTTCTTT. Its translation: CASSESRGNTEAFF.

The gene calls are TRBV2 and TRBJ2-1, with 8 bases aligning to TRBD1. This CDR3 spans 14 amino acids. From germline, CDR1 is SNHLY and CDR2 FYNNEI. V shed 7 bases, J shed 7 bases, and the junction held 9 bases outside the gene matches. The CDR3 here is CASKVQGAGNEQFF. DNA for the CDR3: TGTGCCAGCAAGGTCCAGGGGGCAGGGAATGAGCAGTTCTTC.

This clone was observed a single time. The chain links TRBV28 to TRBJ1-3; tentatively, D is TRBD1 (5 bases). V shed 7 bases and J shed 4 bases, with 8 bases lying between them. The CDR3 is made up of 12 amino acids. Germline lookup yields CDR1 MDHEN and CDR2 SYDVKM. CDR3: CASKGWGNTIYF. In DNA, the CDR3 is TGTGCCAGCAAGGGGTGGGGAAACACCATATATTTT.

The rearrangement links TRBV13 to TRBJ2-5; TRBD2 agrees at 8 bases. The trim removed 1 base at V and 3 bases at J, leaving 1 base unmatched. Germline assignment: CDR1 PRHDT and CDR2 FYEKMQ (reference sequence). The length of the CDR3 is 14 residues. CDR3: CASSLAGGKETQYF. The CDR3 nucleotides are TGTGCCAGCAGCTTAGCGGGGGGGAAAGAGACCCAGTACTTC.

The rearrangement uses TRBV6-6 and TRBJ2-5; possibly TRBD2 for D (5 bases). Germline CDR1 and CDR2: MNHNY and SVGAGI (reference sequence). The CDR3 is made up of 13 amino acids. V was trimmed by 7 bases and J by 5 bases, leaving 14 bases between them. The CDR3 nucleotides read TGTGCCAGCACCAGACGGGGTTCCGAGACCCAGTACTTC. Protein sequence: CASTRRGSETQYF.

This clone was found a few times. The V and J genes are TRBV4-3 and TRBJ1-1; D is ambiguous. The CDR3 loop spans 16 amino acids. V lost 0 bases to trimming and J lost 6 bases, with 17 bases between them. Germline V gene lookup returns CDR1 LGHNA and CDR2 YSLEER. CDR3 sequence: CASSQDLREGKAEAFF. For the CDR3, the DNA is TGCGCCAGCAGCCAAGATCTCCGGGAGGGTAAGGCTGAAGCTTTCTTT.

CDR3 region: CASSLQGDSSYGYTF. Here the CDR3 DNA reads TGTGCCAGCAGCTTACAGGGGGACAGCAGCTATGGCTACACCTTC. This chain uses TRBV7-9 with TRBJ1-2; 7 bases align to TRBD1. In germline, CDR1 is SEHNR, CDR2 FQNEAQ (reference sequence). Trimming cost V 2 bases and J 4 bases; bases outside gene matches: 7. This CDR3 contains 15 residues.

The chain carries TRBV9 and TRBJ1-2; 9 positions agree with TRBD1. Germline CDR1 and CDR2: SGDLS and YYNGEE. The CDR3 contains 15 residues. V trimming: 4 bases; J trimming: 9 bases; junction bases outside the gene matches: 13. CDR3 nucleotide sequence: TGTGCCAGCAGCCCTGACAGGGGGAAGGGGACGAGCTACACCTTC. This encodes CASSPDRGKGTSYTF.

The chain couples TRBV3-1 (or the pseudogene TRBV3-2) to TRBJ1-1; tentative D call: TRBD1 (5 bases). Germline CDR1 LGHDT, CDR2 YNNKEL (reference sequence). Trimming took off 3 bases at V and 0 bases at J, with 20 bases between the two ends. CDR3 length equals 18 residues. The CDR3: CASSHSPPAGRMNTEAFF. CDR3 in DNA: TGTGCCAGCAGCCACTCCCCCCCCGCGGGGCGTATGAACACTGAAGCTTTCTTT.

The gene calls are TRBV2 and TRBJ1-6; no reliable D call. V shed 3 bases and J shed 3 bases, with 9 bases lying between them. This CDR3 is built from 15 residues. CDR1 SNHLY and CDR2 FYNNEI come from the germline V gene. As DNA, the CDR3 is TGTGCCAGCAGTGAGTCGGGTTACTATAATTCACCCCTCCACTTT. It codes for CASSESGYYNSPLHF. Complete variable domain (other parts from reference TRBV2 and TRBJ1-6): EPEVTQTPSHQVTQMGQEVILRCVPISNHLYFYWYRQILGQKVEFLVSFYNNEISEKSEIFDDQFSVERPDGSNFTLKIRSTKLEDSAMYFCASSESGYYNSPLHFGNGTRLTVT.

The CDR3 DNA reads as TGTGCCAGCAGCCAACTTACTCAGGGGGCTAGCTATGGCTACACCTTC. It codes for CASSQLTQGASYGYTF. The chain has TRBV7-2 and TRBJ1-2, with 8 nucleotides matching TRBD1. CDR1 SGHTA and CDR2 FQGNSA come from the germline V gene. The CDR3 runs to 16 residues. V shed 5 bases, J shed 4 bases, and the junction held 12 bases outside the gene matches.

V and J are TRBV5-1 and TRBJ1-1; D remains ambiguous. Trimming pared 0 bases from V and 0 bases from J, leaving 9 bases between. Germline values: CDR1 SGHRS, CDR2 YFSETQ. This CDR3 spans 15 amino acids. The CDR3 here is CASSLARPLNTEAFF. The CDR3 DNA reads as TGCGCCAGCAGCTTGGCGAGGCCCTTGAACACTGAAGCTTTCTTT.

This clone was found once. V is TRBV6-5 and J is TRBJ1-3, with TRBD1 matching over 9 bases. Losses at the gene ends were 6 bases for V and 0 bases for J; bases not matched to a gene: 3. This CDR3 contains 15 residues. Germline V gene lookup returns CDR1 MNHEY and CDR2 SVGAGI. CDR3 loop: CASRQDRGSGNTIYF. Written as DNA, the CDR3 is TGTGCCAGCAGACAGGACAGGGGCTCTGGAAACACCATATATTTT.

The sample holds a few counts of this clone. The V call is TRBV27, the J call TRBJ1-2; the match to TRBD1 covers 7 bases. Germline-derived CDR1 and CDR2 are MNHEY and SMNVEV (reference sequence). There are 15 residues in the CDR3. V lost 5 bases and J lost 8; bases outside the gene matches: 14. The CDR3 loop is CASSPRKTGIAGYTF. CDR3 DNA sequence: TGTGCCAGCAGTCCGAGGAAGACAGGGATCGCCGGCTACACCTTC.

This chain links TRBV13 with TRBJ1-1, with TRBD1 matching over 7 bases. With V trimmed by 5 bases and J by 4 bases, 4 bases remained unmatched. CDR1 is PRHDT, CDR2 FYEKMQ, per germline (reference sequence). This CDR3 has 13 amino acids. The CDR3 sequence is CASSNRGITEAFF. The CDR3 nucleotides are TGTGCCAGCAGCAACAGGGGAATCACTGAAGCTTTCTTT. Together with reference TRBV13 and TRBJ1-1, the CDR3 gives the full variable domain: AAGVIQSPRHLIKEKRETATLKCYPIPRHDTVYWYQQGPGQDPQFLISFYEKMQSDKGSIPDRFSAQQFSDYHSELNMSSLELGDSALYFCASSNRGITEAFFGQGTRLTVV.

This chain uses TRBV6-2 or TRBV6-3 with TRBJ2-7; TRBD2 matches at 13 bases. This CDR3 comprises 19 residues. Losses at the gene ends were 5 bases for V and 3 bases for J; bases not matched to a gene: 16. Germline V gives CDR1 MNHEY, CDR2 SVGEGT. CDR3 sequence (DNA): TGTGCCAGCAGTGACCCCCCCGGGACTAGCGGGGCTCCTTTCTACGAGCAGTACTTC. The encoded protein is CASSDPPGTSGAPFYEQYF.

This chain joins TRBV7-9 and TRBJ2-3, with 15 nucleotides matching TRBD2. The V segment lost 5 bases and the J segment 7 bases; nucleotides outside the gene matches: 7. Germline CDR1 is SEHNR and CDR2 is FQNEAQ (reference sequence). This CDR3 spans 16 amino acids. The CDR3, as DNA: TGTGCCAGCAGCCCACGGACTAGCGGGGGGGAGAATACGCAGTATTTT. Its protein is CASSPRTSGGENTQYF.

The V and J genes are TRBV6-5 and TRBJ1-1; 8 positions match TRBD1. The germline V gene encodes CDR1 MNHEY and CDR2 SVGAGI. The ends lost 6 bases at V and 1 base at J; junction bases unmatched: 7. CDR3 size: 15 residues. CDR3 protein: CASRTRGTGNTEAFF. In DNA, the CDR3 is TGTGCCAGCAGAACCAGGGGGACAGGGAACACTGAAGCTTTCTTT.

The J gene is TRBJ2-2, the V gene TRBV28; D may be TRBD1 (6 bases). V lost 8 bases and J 6 bases, leaving 16 bases between the germline ends. This CDR3 is built from 14 residues. Germline CDR1 and CDR2: MDHEN and SYDVKM. This CDR3 is CASCGGPRAGELFF. The CDR3 nucleotides are TGTGCCAGCTGTGGGGGCCCCCGGGCCGGGGAGCTGTTTTTT.

V gene TRBV27 combines with J gene TRBJ1-6; D possibly corresponds to TRBD1 (6 bases). Germline lookup yields CDR1 MNHEY and CDR2 SMNVEV (reference sequence). The V and J ends lost 2 bases and 10 bases respectively, with 9 bases between them. The CDR3 sequence is 13 residues long. The CDR3 is CASSLGGGSPLHF. CDR3 nucleotides: TGTGCCAGCAGTTTAGGGGGCGGGTCACCCCTCCACTTT.

The rearrangement links TRBV11-1 to TRBJ1-4; 8 bases are a match to TRBD1. The germline CDR1 and CDR2 sequences are SGHAT and FQDESV (reference sequence). The V and J ends lost 5 bases and 2 bases, in that order; junction bases with no gene match: 7. The CDR3 sequence is 16 residues long. CDR3 DNA: TGTGCCAGCAGCCGCGGACAGGGTCGGACTAATGAAAAACTGTTTTTT. It is translated as CASSRGQGRTNEKLFF.